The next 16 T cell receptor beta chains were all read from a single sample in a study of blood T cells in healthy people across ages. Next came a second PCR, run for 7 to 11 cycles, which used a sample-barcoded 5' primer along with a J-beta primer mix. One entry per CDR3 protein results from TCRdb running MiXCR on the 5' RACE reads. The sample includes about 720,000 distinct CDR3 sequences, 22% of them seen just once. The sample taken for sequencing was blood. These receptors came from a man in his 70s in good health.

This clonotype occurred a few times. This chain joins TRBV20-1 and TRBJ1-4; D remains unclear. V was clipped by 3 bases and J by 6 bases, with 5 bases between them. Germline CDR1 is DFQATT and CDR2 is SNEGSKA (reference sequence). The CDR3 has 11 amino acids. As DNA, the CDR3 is TGCAGTGCTAGTCTGGATGAAAAACTGTTTTTT. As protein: CSASLDEKLFF.

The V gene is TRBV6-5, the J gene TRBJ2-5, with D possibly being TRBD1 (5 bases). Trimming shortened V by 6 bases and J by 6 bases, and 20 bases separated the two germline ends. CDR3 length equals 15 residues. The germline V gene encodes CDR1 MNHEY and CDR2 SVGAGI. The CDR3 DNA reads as TGTGCCAGCAGCCCCAGGGCCTATTCGTTGAAGACCCAGTACTTC. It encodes CASSPRAYSLKTQYF.

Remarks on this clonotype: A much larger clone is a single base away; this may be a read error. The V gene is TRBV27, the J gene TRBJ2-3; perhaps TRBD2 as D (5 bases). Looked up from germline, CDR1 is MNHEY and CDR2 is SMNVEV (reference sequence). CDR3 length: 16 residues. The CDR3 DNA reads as TGTGCCAGCAGTTTGTCTGACGATCCTAGCACAGATACGCACTATTTT. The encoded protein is CASSLSDDPSTDTHYF.

The CDR3 sequence is CASHPAVRDGYTF. CDR3 in DNA: TGTGCCAGTCACCCGGCTGTCAGGGACGGCTACACCTTC. The V call is TRBV19, the J call TRBJ1-2, with a possible D match to TRBD1 (5 bases). The germline V gene has CDR1 LNHDA and CDR2 SQIVND (reference sequence). The V end lost 8 bases, the J end lost 8 bases, and 18 bases lay between the germline ends. The CDR3 runs 13 residues.

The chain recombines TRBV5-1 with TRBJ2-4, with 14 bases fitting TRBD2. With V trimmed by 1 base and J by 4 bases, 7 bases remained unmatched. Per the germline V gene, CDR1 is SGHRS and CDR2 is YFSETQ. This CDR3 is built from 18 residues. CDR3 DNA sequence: TGCGCCAGCAGCTTGCCGACGACTAGCGGGGGGGGAAAAAACATTCAGTACTTC. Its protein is CASSLPTTSGGGKNIQYF.

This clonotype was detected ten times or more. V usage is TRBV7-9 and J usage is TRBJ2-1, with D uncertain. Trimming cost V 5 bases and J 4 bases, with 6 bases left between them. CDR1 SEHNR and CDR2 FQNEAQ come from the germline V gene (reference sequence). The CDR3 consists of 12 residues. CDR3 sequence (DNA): TGTGCCAGCAGCCCTCATTACAATGAGCAGTTCTTC. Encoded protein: CASSPHYNEQFF.

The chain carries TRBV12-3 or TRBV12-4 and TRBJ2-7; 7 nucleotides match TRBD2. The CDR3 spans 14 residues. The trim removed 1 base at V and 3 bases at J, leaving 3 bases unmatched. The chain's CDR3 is CASSLGGTNYEQYF. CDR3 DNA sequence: TGTGCCAGCAGTTTAGGGGGGACTAACTACGAGCAGTACTTC.

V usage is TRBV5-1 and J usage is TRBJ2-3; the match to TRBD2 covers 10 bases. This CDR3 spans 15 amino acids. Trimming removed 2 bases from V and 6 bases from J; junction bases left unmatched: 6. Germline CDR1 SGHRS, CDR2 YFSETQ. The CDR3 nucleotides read TGCGCCAGCAGCTTTTCTCTAGCGGGAGTGGATACGCAGTATTTT. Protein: CASSFSLAGVDTQYF.

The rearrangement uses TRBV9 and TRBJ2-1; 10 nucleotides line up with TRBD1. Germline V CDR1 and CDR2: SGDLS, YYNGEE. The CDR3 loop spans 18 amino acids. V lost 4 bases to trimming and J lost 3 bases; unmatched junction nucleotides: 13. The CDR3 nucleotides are TGTGCCAGCAGCCCCACGGCTTCCGGGACAGGGGTCTACAATGAGCAGTTCTTC. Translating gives CASSPTASGTGVYNEQFF. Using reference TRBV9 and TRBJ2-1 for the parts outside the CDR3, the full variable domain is DSGVTQTPKHLITATGQRVTLRCSPRSGDLSVYWYQQSLDQGLQFLIQYYNGEERAKGNILERFSAQQFPDLHSELNLSSLELGDSALYFCASSPTASGTGVYNEQFFGPGTRLTVL.

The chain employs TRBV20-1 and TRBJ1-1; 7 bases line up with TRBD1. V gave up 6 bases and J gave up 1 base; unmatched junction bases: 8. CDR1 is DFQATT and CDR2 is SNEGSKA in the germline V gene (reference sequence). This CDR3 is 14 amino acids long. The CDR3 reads CSAARRQGNTEAFF. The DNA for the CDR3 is TGCAGTGCAGCCCGAAGACAGGGGAACACTGAAGCTTTCTTT.

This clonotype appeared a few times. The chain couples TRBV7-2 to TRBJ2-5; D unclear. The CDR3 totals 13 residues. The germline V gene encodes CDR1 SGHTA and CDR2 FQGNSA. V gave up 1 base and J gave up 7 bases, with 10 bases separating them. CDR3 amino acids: CASSLDWGRTQYF. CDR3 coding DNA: TGTGCCAGCAGCTTAGATTGGGGAAGGACCCAGTACTTC. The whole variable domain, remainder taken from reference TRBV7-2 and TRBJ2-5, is GAGVSQSPSNKVTEKGKDVELRCDPISGHTALYWYRQSLGQGLEFLIYFQGNSAPDKSGLPSDRFSAERTGGSVSTLTIQRTQQEDSAVYLCASSLDWGRTQYFGPGTRLLVL.

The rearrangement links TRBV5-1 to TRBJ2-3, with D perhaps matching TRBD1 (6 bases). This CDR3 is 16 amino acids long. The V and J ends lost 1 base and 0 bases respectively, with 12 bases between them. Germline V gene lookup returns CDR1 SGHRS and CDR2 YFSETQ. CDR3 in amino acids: CASSLLPGTSTDTQYF. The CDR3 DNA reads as TGCGCCAGCAGCTTGTTGCCGGGGACAAGCACAGATACGCAGTATTTT. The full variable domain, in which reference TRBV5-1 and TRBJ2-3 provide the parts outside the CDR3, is KAGVTQTPRYLIKTRGQQVTLSCSPISGHRSVSWYQQTPGQGLQFLFEYFSETQRNKGNFPGRFSGRQFSNSRSEMNVSTLELGDSALYLCASSLLPGTSTDTQYFGPGTRLTVL.

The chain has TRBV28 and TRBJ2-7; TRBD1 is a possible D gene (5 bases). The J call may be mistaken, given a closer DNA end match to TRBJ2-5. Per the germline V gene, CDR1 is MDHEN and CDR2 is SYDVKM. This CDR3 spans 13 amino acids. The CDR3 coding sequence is TGTGCCAGCAGTTTATTCAGGGCGGAGACCCAGTACTTC. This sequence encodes CASSLFRAETQYF.

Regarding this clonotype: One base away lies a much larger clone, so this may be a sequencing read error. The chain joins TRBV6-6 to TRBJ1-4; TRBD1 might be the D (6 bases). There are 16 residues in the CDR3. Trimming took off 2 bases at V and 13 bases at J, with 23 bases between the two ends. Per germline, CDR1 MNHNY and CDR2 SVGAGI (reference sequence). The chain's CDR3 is CASSYQGGPSFLRLFF. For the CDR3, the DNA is TGTGCCAGCAGTTACCAAGGGGGTCCTTCGTTCCTGCGACTGTTTTTT.

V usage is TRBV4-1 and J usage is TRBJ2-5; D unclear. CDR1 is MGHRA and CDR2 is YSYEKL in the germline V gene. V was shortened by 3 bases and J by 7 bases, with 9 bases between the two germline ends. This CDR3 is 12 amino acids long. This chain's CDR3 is CASSQLGGTQYF. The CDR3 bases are TGCGCCAGCAGCCAGTTAGGCGGGACCCAGTACTTC.

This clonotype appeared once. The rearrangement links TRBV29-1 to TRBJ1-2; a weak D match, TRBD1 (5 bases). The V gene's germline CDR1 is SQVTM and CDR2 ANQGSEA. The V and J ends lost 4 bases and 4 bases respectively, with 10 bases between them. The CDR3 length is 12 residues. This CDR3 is CSVGPGPYGYTF. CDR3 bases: TGCAGCGTTGGCCCAGGGCCCTATGGCTACACCTTC. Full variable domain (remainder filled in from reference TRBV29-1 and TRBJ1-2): SAVISQKPSRDICQRGTSLTIQCQVDSQVTMMFWYRQQPGQSLTLIATANQGSEATYESGFVIDKFPISRPNLTFSTLTVSNMSPEDSSIYLCSVGPGPYGYTFGSGTRLTVV.